Following are 4 T cell receptor beta chains from one sample sequenced in a study of blood T cell repertoires in COVID-19. TCRdb's table, derived via immunoSEQ multiplex PCR, lists solely in-frame clones and lacks some. The sample yields 300,000 to 450,000 clones, about 89% seen once. The sample consisted of peripheral blood. These receptors were obtained from a woman in her fifties or sixties with COVID-19, enrolled during active disease.

The rearrangement uses TRBV25-1 and TRBJ1-2; no reliable D call. Germline V gene data show CDR1 as MGHDK and CDR2 as SYGVNS. Trimming left V 1 base short and J 5 bases short, with 5 bases between. The CDR3 is 12 residues long. CDR3 amino acids: CASSELNYGYTF. DNA of the CDR3: TGTGCCAGCAGTGAATTAAATTATGGCTACACCTTC.

This chain links TRBV25-1 with TRBJ2-3; D is perhaps TRBD2 (5 bases). The CDR3 runs 14 residues. Per germline, CDR1 MGHDK and CDR2 SYGVNS. The ends were cut back, 11 bases at V and 2 bases at J, with 17 bases in the middle. The CDR3 sequence is CASTGVGYTDTQYF. The CDR3 nucleotides read TGTGCCTCCACCGGGGTGGGGTACACAGATACGCAGTATTTT.

The chain carries TRBV19 and TRBJ2-7; maybe TRBD1 (5 bases). The germline gives CDR1 LNHDA, CDR2 SQIVND (reference sequence). V was cut by 3 bases and J by 2 bases, with 11 bases left in between. The CDR3 contains 14 residues. CDR3 loop: CASSISQGTYEQYF. The CDR3 bases are TGTGCCAGTAGTATTTCCCAGGGAACCTACGAGCAGTACTTC.

The chain links TRBV5-1 to TRBJ1-1; 10 positions match TRBD1. This CDR3 has 14 amino acids. The V and J ends lost 3 bases and 4 bases, in that order; junction bases with no gene match: 3. CDR1 SGHRS and CDR2 YFSETQ come from the germline V gene. CDR3 in amino acids: CASSYGTGVTEAFF. The CDR3 DNA reads TGCGCCAGCAGCTACGGGACAGGGGTCACTGAAGCTTTCTTT.